One and the same sample provided the 20 T cell receptor beta chains below, sequenced in a study of blood T cell repertoires in COVID-19. Generated by immunoSEQ multiplex PCR, the TCRdb table keeps only in-frame clones and is missing some. The table lists about 79,000 clones, 80% to 90% of them singletons. The sequenced material came from peripheral blood. These TCRs come from a man aged 65-85 years with active or convalescent COVID-19.

This sequence joins TRBV5-8 and TRBJ1-4, with unresolved D. Per the germline V gene, CDR1 is SGHTS and CDR2 is YDEGEE. The CDR3 is made up of 16 amino acids. V lost 0 bases and J lost 8, with 17 bases in between. DNA of the CDR3: TGTGCCAGCAGCTTGGGTACGCGGACTCCTGGGGAAAAACTGTTTTTT. It codes for CASSLGTRTPGEKLFF.

In nucleotides, the CDR3 is TGTGCCAGCAGCTTCAAGCGGTTAGCTGGAAACACCATATATTTT. Translation: CASSFKRLAGNTIYF. The rearrangement links TRBV12-1 to TRBJ1-3. TRBV12-1 is assigned pseudogene status. The CDR3 totals 15 residues.

The chain has TRBV20-1 and TRBJ1-5; 8 bases are shared with TRBD1. This CDR3 region has 16 residues. V lost 3 bases, J lost 6 bases, and 13 bases stayed unmatched. Germline V gives CDR1 DFQATT, CDR2 SNEGSKA (reference sequence). The CDR3 here is CSASNSLPGGFQPQHF. Written as DNA, the CDR3 is TGCAGTGCTAGTAACTCTCTACCAGGGGGCTTTCAGCCCCAGCATTTT.

Only one count was recorded for this clone. The gene calls are TRBV19 and TRBJ2-3; no clear D. Trimming took off 4 bases at V and 0 bases at J, with 11 bases between the two ends. The CDR3 has 15 amino acids. The germline gives CDR1 LNHDA, CDR2 SQIVND (reference sequence). DNA of the CDR3: TGTGCCAGTAGTAAAATAACAGCTAGCACAGATACGCAGTATTTT. It encodes CASSKITASTDTQYF.

The V gene is TRBV6-4, the J gene TRBJ1-2; 9 bases agree with TRBD1. Germline V lookup: CDR1 MRHNA, CDR2 SNTAGT. The V and J ends lost 4 bases and 2 bases, in that order; junction bases with no gene match: 8. The CDR3 loop spans 16 amino acids. The CDR3 spells CASSATGTGSNYGYTF. The CDR3 bases are TGTGCCAGCAGTGCAACCGGGACAGGGTCCAACTATGGCTACACCTTC.

The rearrangement links TRBV18 to TRBJ1-1, with 7 bases lining up with TRBD1. In germline, CDR1 is KGHSH, CDR2 LQKENI. This CDR3 spans 18 amino acids. With V trimmed by 1 base and J by 0 bases, 11 bases remained unmatched. CDR3 nucleotides: TGTGCCAGCTCACCACGAAAGGGGGCCCTCCCGATGAACACTGAAGCTTTCTTT. It specifies CASSPRKGALPMNTEAFF.

The chain employs TRBV28 and TRBJ2-5; 7 bases are a match to TRBD2. The CDR3 runs 15 residues. Germline CDR1 is MDHEN and CDR2 is SYDVKM. The ends lost 6 bases at V and 1 base at J; junction bases unmatched: 8. The CDR3 coding sequence is TGTGCCAGCAGAAAAATAGCGGGCGGCCAAGAGACCCAGTACTTC. Its translation is CASRKIAGGQETQYF.

The table lists this clone with a count of one. The CDR3 loop reads CASSEMLAGSGELFF. Here the CDR3 DNA reads TGTGCCAGCAGTGAAATGCTAGCGGGTTCCGGGGAGCTGTTTTTT. The rearrangement uses TRBV6-1 and TRBJ2-2, with TRBD2 matching 8 bases. With V trimmed by 2 bases and J by 6 bases, 5 bases remained unmatched. The CDR3 contains 15 residues. CDR1 and CDR2 (germline): MNHNS, SASEGT.

The J gene is TRBJ2-1, the V gene TRBV21-1; the tabulated D call, TRBD1, remains unverified against the DNA. TRBV21-1 is classified as a pseudogene. This CDR3 contains 20 residues. In nucleotides, the CDR3 is TGTGCCAGCGACAAGGAAGAGAAGGGACAGGGTAGGAGGTCATACAATGAGCAGTTCTTC. Its translation is CASDKEEKGQGRRSYNEQFF.

This chain joins TRBV30 and TRBJ1-5, with a weak D call TRBD1 (5 bases). The CDR3 runs 13 residues. Germline-derived CDR1 and CDR2 are GTSNPN and SVGIG (reference sequence). Trimming removed 2 bases from V and 5 bases from J, with 10 bases in between. This CDR3 reads CAWSLGDDQPQHF. CDR3 nucleotides: TGTGCCTGGAGTCTAGGGGATGATCAGCCCCAGCATTTT.

The genes are TRBV28 and TRBJ2-3, with 8 bases that match TRBD2. The CDR3 has 16 residues. V shed 1 base, J shed 3 bases, and the junction held 6 bases outside the gene matches. Germline lookup yields CDR1 MDHEN and CDR2 SYDVKM. The DNA of the CDR3 is TGTGCCAGCAGTTTATTTCGGGGGGGATCAACAGATACGCAGTATTTT. This codes for CASSLFRGGSTDTQYF. The full variable domain, with the rest looked up from reference TRBV28 and TRBJ2-3, is DVKVTQSSRYLVKRTGEKVFLECVQDMDHENMFWYRQDPGLGLRLIYFSYDVKMKEKGDIPEGYSVSREKKERFSLILESASTNQTSMYLCASSLFRGGSTDTQYFGPGTRLTVL.

This chain connects TRBV9 to TRBJ2-1; 7 bases are shared with TRBD2. The germline V gene encodes CDR1 SGDLS and CDR2 YYNGEE. The CDR3 has 15 amino acids. Losses at the gene ends were 0 bases for V and 3 bases for J; bases not matched to a gene: 3. This CDR3 is CASSVVSGNYNEQFF. The CDR3 DNA reads TGTGCCAGCAGCGTAGTCAGCGGGAACTACAATGAGCAGTTCTTC.

The chain carries TRBV2 and TRBJ1-6, with 7 bases fitting TRBD1. Germline V gives CDR1 SNHLY, CDR2 FYNNEI. Unmatched junction bases numbered 9, after V lost 6 bases and J lost 10 bases. The CDR3 sequence is 14 residues long. The CDR3 reads CASREQGPLSPLHF. The CDR3 DNA reads TGTGCCAGCAGGGAACAGGGGCCACTATCACCCCTCCACTTT.

The chain combines TRBV27 with TRBJ1-1; TRBD1 aligns across 9 bases. V shed 5 bases and J 5 bases; nucleotides not matched to a gene: 9. This CDR3 has 15 amino acids. Germline V gene sequence: CDR1 MNHEY, CDR2 SMNVEV (reference sequence). The CDR3 here is CASSLSGQGRTEAFF. The CDR3 nucleotides are TGTGCCAGCAGTCTCTCGGGACAGGGAAGGACTGAAGCTTTCTTT.

V and J are TRBV28 and TRBJ2-7, with D possibly being TRBD1 (6 bases). Germline CDR1 reads MDHEN; CDR2 reads SYDVKM. V lost 8 bases and J 0 bases, leaving 17 bases between the germline ends. This CDR3 region has 15 residues. The CDR3 DNA follows: TGTGCCAGCGGAACCCCCGGGACATACTCCTACGAGCAGTACTTC. It encodes CASGTPGTYSYEQYF.

The chain carries TRBV7-9 and TRBJ1-1, with TRBD1 matching 9 bases. This CDR3 region has 17 residues. Germline CDR1 is SEHNR and CDR2 is FQNEAQ (reference sequence). V lost 5 bases to trimming and J lost 6 bases; unmatched junction nucleotides: 16. CDR3 protein: CASSPHLPDRGSPEAFF. The CDR3 DNA is TGTGCCAGCAGCCCTCACCTCCCGGACAGGGGCAGTCCTGAAGCTTTCTTT.

The genes are TRBV7-2 and TRBJ2-1, with no clear D. V shed 3 bases and J shed 6 bases, with 12 bases lying between them. Germline CDR1 SGHTA, CDR2 FQGNSA. This CDR3 is 14 amino acids long. CDR3 bases: TGTGCCAGCAGCTTTTCGGCGGTCGCCAATGAGCAGTTCTTC. Encoded protein: CASSFSAVANEQFF.

The chain links TRBV6-6 to TRBJ2-7; D unresolved. Trimming shortened V by 0 bases and J by 0 bases, and 12 bases separated the two germline ends. CDR3 length: 16 residues. Germline V lookup: CDR1 MNHNY, CDR2 SVGAGI (reference sequence). This CDR3 reads CASSYSEVSSSYEQYF. Written as DNA, the CDR3 is TGTGCCAGCAGTTACTCCGAGGTCTCGAGCTCCTACGAGCAGTACTTC.

The chain combines TRBV5-6 with TRBJ1-3; no firm D call. V was cut by 0 bases and J by 0 bases, with 4 bases left in between. This CDR3 comprises 14 residues. CDR1 and CDR2 (germline): SGHDT, YYEEEE. The CDR3 sequence: CASSLASSGNTIYF. The CDR3 DNA is TGTGCCAGCAGCTTGGCTAGCTCTGGAAACACCATATATTTT.

This clone was observed a few times. The chain carries TRBV28 and TRBJ2-1; the D gene is possibly TRBD2 (5 bases). CDR3 length: 15 amino acids. The ends were cut back, 3 bases at V and 0 bases at J, with 9 bases in the middle. The germline V gene has CDR1 MDHEN and CDR2 SYDVKM. The CDR3 sequence: CASSFGGLSYNEQFF. For the CDR3, the DNA is TGTGCCAGCAGTTTTGGTGGACTCTCCTACAATGAGCAGTTCTTC.